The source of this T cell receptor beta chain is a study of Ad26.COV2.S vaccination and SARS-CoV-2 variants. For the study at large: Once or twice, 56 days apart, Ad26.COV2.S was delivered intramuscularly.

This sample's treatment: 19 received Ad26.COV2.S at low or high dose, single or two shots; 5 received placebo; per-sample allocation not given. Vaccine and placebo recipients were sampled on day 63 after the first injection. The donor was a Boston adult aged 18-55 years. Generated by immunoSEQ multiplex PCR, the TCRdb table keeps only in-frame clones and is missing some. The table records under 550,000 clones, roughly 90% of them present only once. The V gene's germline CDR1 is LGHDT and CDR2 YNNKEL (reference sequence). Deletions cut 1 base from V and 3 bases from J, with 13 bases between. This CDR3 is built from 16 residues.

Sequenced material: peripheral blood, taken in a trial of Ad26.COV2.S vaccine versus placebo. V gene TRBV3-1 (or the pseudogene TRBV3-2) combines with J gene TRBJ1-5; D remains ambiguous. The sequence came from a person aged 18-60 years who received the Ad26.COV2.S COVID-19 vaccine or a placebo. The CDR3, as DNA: TGTGCCAGCAGCCAAGGACCGCGGTTCAACAATCAGCCCCAGCATTTT. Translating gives CASSQGPRFNNQPQHF.